These T cell receptor beta chains were read from a single sample in a study of T cells in Graves' hyperthyroidism and ophthalmopathy. TCRdb redid the calling of the multiplex PCR reads with MiXCR, one entry per CDR3 protein. The sample yields approximately 600,000 distinct CDR3 sequences, around 21% seen once. Source material: blood. All receptors come from a young man with Graves' ophthalmopathy. Each CDR3 is given with its conserved first and last residue. The D gene is left open where the match is weak. Some rows have no size entry. The others give once, few or many, or a class for an expanded clone.

TRBJ2-1	.	many	TRBV5-1	TGCGCCAGCAGCTTGGTGGTGCCCTACAATGAGCAGTTCTTC	CASSLVVPYNEQFF
TRBJ1-5	.	many	TRBV28	TGTGCCAGCAGCTTAGGAGGGGTTAATCAGCCCCAGCATTTT	CASSLGGVNQPQHF
TRBJ1-1	.	many	TRBV6-1	TGTGCCAGCACTCTCGGCAGTAACACTGAAGCTTTCTTT	CASTLGSNTEAFF
TRBJ2-7	.	.	TRBV7-9	TGTGCCAGCAGCCCCGTGGGCCAGATAGGCGAGCAGTACTTC	CASSPVGQIGEQYF
TRBJ1-2	.	few	TRBV30	TGTGCTTGGACTCAAGCGGGCTTCACTAACTATGGCTACACCTTC	CAWTQAGFTNYGYTF
TRBJ2-3	.	few	TRBV9	TGTGCCAGCAGCCCCCAGGGGACTTCAGATACGCAGTATTTT	CASSPQGTSDTQYF
TRBJ2-7	TRBD2	.	TRBV29-1	TGCAGCGTTGAATTGGGGCGGGGGACCTACGAGCAGTACTTC	CSVELGRGTYEQYF
TRBJ2-5	.	few	TRBV7-8	TGTGCCAGCAGCTCCACAGGGCTGGAGACCCAGTACTTC	CASSSTGLETQYF
TRBJ1-4	.	many	TRBV20-1	TGCAGTGCCACGGGGCCGACTGAAAAACTGTTTTTT	CSATGPTEKLFF
TRBJ1-1	TRBD1	.	TRBV10-1	TGCGCCAGCAGCGAAACCGGGACAGACACTGAAGCTTTCTTT	CASSETGTDTEAFF
TRBJ2-5	.	.	TRBV6-1	TGTGCCAGCGTCGGGCGAACCGTAGGGGAGACCCAGTACTTC	CASVGRTVGETQYF
TRBJ2-5	.	many	TRBV12-3/TRBV12-4	TGTGCCAGCAGTTTACGGGGTCAGGGGAAGACCCAGTACTTC	CASSLRGQGKTQYF
TRBJ1-1	.	many	TRBV3-1	TGTGCCATCCAGCAGGGCACTGAAGCTTTCTTT	CAIQQGTEAFF
TRBJ2-2	.	.	TRBV7-6	TGTGCCAGCACCCTAGGGAGAGTGGGAATTGCGAACACCGGGGAGCTGTTTTTT	CASTLGRVGIANTGELFF
TRBJ1-1	TRBD1	many	TRBV28	TGTGCCAGCAGCCCGTCGGACAGGACGAACACTGAAGCTTTCTTT	CASSPSDRTNTEAFF
TRBJ2-2	TRBD1	many	TRBV12-3/TRBV12-4	TGTGCCAGCAGTTTGGGGCAGGGGGCTAGCACCGGGGAGCTGTTTTTT	CASSLGQGASTGELFF
TRBJ2-2	.	.	TRBV10-3	TGTGCCATCAGTGAGTCGAAAGGATTGGAAGGACGGCCCGGGGAGCTGTTTTTT	CAISESKGLEGRPGELFF
TRBJ1-5	.	.	TRBV28	TGTGCCAGCAGTTCAAAGGGGCCCCAGCATTTT	CASSSKGPQHF
TRBJ2-1	TRBD2	few	TRBV10-3	TGTGCCATCAGTGCTAAGACTAGCGGGAGTTGGAATGAGCAGTTCTTC	CAISAKTSGSWNEQFF
TRBJ1-1	.	.	TRBV9	TGTGCCAGCAGCCCTCAAATCAGTACTGAAGCTTTCTTT	CASSPQISTEAFF
TRBJ1-1	.	many	TRBV11-2	TGTGCCAGCAGCTCAACCGCGTTAGCAGGCACTGAAGCTTTCTTT	CASSSTALAGTEAFF
TRBJ2-1	TRBD2	.	TRBV13	TGTGCCAGCAGCTCCGAAGCGGGAGGAACTTACAATGAGCAGTTCTTC	CASSSEAGGTYNEQFF
TRBJ2-3	.	few	TRBV25-1	TGTGCCAGCCTGCGTCCCACAGATACGCAGTATTTT	CASLRPTDTQYF
TRBJ2-7	.	many	TRBV5-1	TGCGCCAGCTCCGGGACACCATACGAGCAGTACTTC	CASSGTPYEQYF
TRBJ1-2	.	.	TRBV10-1	TGCGCCAGGCTGGACGGGAGAGCTTATGGCTACACCTTC	CARLDGRAYGYTF
TRBJ1-6	TRBD1	few	TRBV7-9	TGTGCCAGCAGCTTAGTTGGACAGGGAGTTTCACCCCTCCACTTT	CASSLVGQGVSPLHF
TRBJ1-2	.	.	TRBV29-1	TGCAGCGTTACCCCGGAGAATAACTATGGCTACACCTTC	CSVTPENNYGYTF
TRBJ1-5	TRBD1	many	TRBV28	TGTGCCAGCAGTGAGGACAGGTTGAGGAATCAGCCCCAGCATTTT	CASSEDRLRNQPQHF
TRBJ2-2	.	few	TRBV15	TGTGCCACCAGCAGAGAGGGCGGGGAGCTGTTTTTT	CATSREGGELFF